Presented here are 7 T cell receptor beta chains from one specimen sequenced in a study of T cells in Graves' hyperthyroidism and ophthalmopathy. Amplification of TCR beta CDR3 regions used RNA as the template. An initial round of RT-PCR targeting the TCR CDR3 relied on the HTBI primer set. TCRdb reprocessed the multiplex PCR reads via MiXCR and lists one record per CDR3 protein. The sample yields about 250,000 distinct CDR3 sequences, around 20% seen once. The sample taken for sequencing was blood. Receptors were obtained from a man aged 25 to 40 with Graves' ophthalmopathy.

V gene TRBV2 combines with J gene TRBJ1-2, with 7 bases lining up with TRBD1. V gave up 2 bases and J gave up 11 bases; unmatched junction bases: 11. Germline CDR1 SNHLY, CDR2 FYNNEI. The CDR3 has 14 amino acids. CDR3 loop: CASSEYGGTAGYTF. The CDR3 region has the DNA TGTGCCAGCAGTGAATACGGCGGGACAGCTGGTTACACCTTC.

Ten or more counts support this clonotype. The chain recombines TRBV20-1 with TRBJ2-2; no reliable D call. The CDR3 has 14 amino acids. Between the trimmed V and J ends, which lost 0 bases and 7 bases, there was a span of 12 bases. Germline loops: CDR1 DFQATT, CDR2 SNEGSKA (reference sequence). The CDR3 protein is CSARDRTTGGELFF. DNA for the CDR3: TGCAGTGCTAGAGATAGAACGACGGGCGGGGAGCTGTTTTTT.

This clonotype was counted between two and nine times. The gene calls are TRBV7-9 and TRBJ2-2, with 7 bases that match TRBD1. Germline V CDR1 and CDR2: SEHNR, FQNEAQ (reference sequence). The CDR3 is 15 amino acids. V gave up 7 bases and J gave up 3 bases; unmatched junction bases: 8. CDR3 coding DNA: TGTGCCAGCATAGATCACGACAGGGACACCGGGGAGCTGTTTTTT. Translated: CASIDHDRDTGELFF. Filled out from reference TRBV7-9 and TRBJ2-2, the complete variable domain reads DTGVSQNPRHKITKRGQNVTFRCDPISEHNRLYWYRQTLGQGPEFLTYFQNEAQLEKSRLLSDRFSAERPKGSFSTLEIQRTEQGDSAMYLCASIDHDRDTGELFFGEGSRLTVL.

Here the CDR3 reads CASSGAPPGRGGYTF. The CDR3 DNA sequence: TGCGCCAGCAGCGGGGCCCCGCCAGGTCGAGGGGGCTACACCTTC. V gene TRBV5-1 combines with J gene TRBJ1-2, with TRBD1 as a possible D gene (5 bases). Trimming left V 4 bases short and J 8 bases short, with 21 bases between. The CDR3 is 15 residues long. CDR1 SGHRS and CDR2 YFSETQ come from the germline V gene.

This clonotype has ten or more counts. V gene TRBV20-1 combines with J gene TRBJ1-1; possibly TRBD1 for D (6 bases). The length of the CDR3 is 11 residues. The V gene's germline CDR1 is DFQATT and CDR2 SNEGSKA (reference sequence). Deletions cut 6 bases from V and 5 bases from J, with 10 bases between. CDR3 nucleotide sequence: TGCAGTGCCTTGGGGGCGACTGAAGCTTTCTTT. This codes for CSALGATEAFF.

The rearrangement links TRBV15 to TRBJ1-6; 10 bases are shared with TRBD1. The CDR3 is made up of 15 amino acids. The V and J ends lost 4 bases and 8 bases, in that order; junction bases with no gene match: 5. Germline values: CDR1 LNHNV, CDR2 YYDKDF (reference sequence). CDR3 nucleotides: TGTGCCACCAGCACTCGGACAGGGGGTGATTCACCCCTCCACTTT. It specifies CATSTRTGGDSPLHF.

This clonotype was observed many times. The chain joins TRBV7-6 to TRBJ2-5; no definite D call. The CDR3 contains 14 residues. Germline V gene lookup returns CDR1 SGHVS and CDR2 FNYEAQ. Trimming left V 1 base short and J 4 bases short, with 10 bases between. This CDR3 is CASSLETWAETQYF. Here the CDR3 DNA reads TGTGCCAGCAGCTTAGAGACGTGGGCAGAGACCCAGTACTTC. Combining the CDR3 with reference TRBV7-6 and TRBJ2-5 gives the whole variable domain GAGVSQSPRYKVTKRGQDVALRCDPISGHVSLYWYRQALGQGPEFLTYFNYEAQQDKSGLPNDRFSAERPEGSISTLTIQRTEQRDSAMYRCASSLETWAETQYFGPGTRLLVL.